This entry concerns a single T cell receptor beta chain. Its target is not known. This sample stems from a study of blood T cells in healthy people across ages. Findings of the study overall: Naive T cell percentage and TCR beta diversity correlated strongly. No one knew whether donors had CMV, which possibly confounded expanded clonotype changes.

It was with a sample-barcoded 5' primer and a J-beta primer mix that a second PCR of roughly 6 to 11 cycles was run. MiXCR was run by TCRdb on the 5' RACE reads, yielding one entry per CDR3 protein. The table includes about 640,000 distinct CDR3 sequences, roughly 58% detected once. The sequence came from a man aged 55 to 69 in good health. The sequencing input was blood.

CDR3 nucleotides: TGTGCCAGCTCACCGACAGCTGATAACTATGGCTACACCTTC. It encodes CASSPTADNYGYTF. The rearrangement uses TRBV18 and TRBJ1-2; possible D gene TRBD1, 5 bases. Germline values: CDR1 KGHSH, CDR2 LQKENI. The CDR3 is 14 residues long. Trimming took off 3 bases at V and 1 base at J, with 9 bases between the two ends. Together with reference TRBV18 and TRBJ1-2, the CDR3 gives the full variable domain: NAGVMQNPRHLVRRRGQEARLRCSPMKGHSHVYWYRQLPEEGLKFMVYLQKENIIDESGMPKERFSAEFPKEGPSILRIQQVVRGDSAAYFCASSPTADNYGYTFGSGTRLTVV.